The TCR beta chain under discussion was sequenced for a study of blood T cell repertoires in COVID-19 (dated by TCRdb to the early 2020s). Notes on the research overall: Samples from collaborators originated in the United States, Italy and Spain and spanned both the acute and convalescent phases of COVID-19. The material from the prospective study consisted of cDNA or gDNA derived from T cells, B-cell-depleted T cells, or PBMCs. Subjects who had been exposed to COVID-19, were actively infected with it, or had recovered from it provided the deeply sampled blood TCRbeta repertoires that made up the dataset. The repertoires were released in a freely available public database intended as a resource for research on the immune response to SARS-CoV-2. The samples were drawn from the first 160 participants of the ongoing ImmuneRACE study and from some 1,300 subjects provided by 6 global collaborators. Sample metadata almost always included a de-identified subject ID, COVID-19 status, age in years and sex. Where available, HLA class I and class II types were obtained from metadata supplied by the sample provider rather than from assay-based typing.

TCRbeta CDR3 regions were amplified from genomic DNA by means of the immunoSEQ Assay, a bias-controlled multiplex PCR. Under the source paper's analysis protocol: The number of nucleated cells in each sample was estimated by amplification of reference gene primers within the assay. Sequence reads were collapsed and filtered to measure the absolute abundance of every unique TCRbeta CDR3 rearrangement. For each sample, productive Simpson clonality was calculated as the square root of Simpson's diversity index over productive rearrangements. TCRdb took over this immuneACCESS table, retaining in-frame rearrangements with V and J assigned. Such tables are incomplete; in checked studies, under half of the missing clones stem from an unresolved V gene, and the remainder is unexplained. V and J calls and clone size are as listed in that table; D and trimming were resolved from the DNA. Within this sample are tens of thousands of clones, with 79% of them counted one time only. The ten largest clonotypes hold 30% to 40% of the sample.

For this chain, trimming is 4 bases at the V end and 0 bases at the J end, and the number of junction bases without a gene match is 3. Including cysteine and phenylalanine, the CDR3 has 15 amino acids. CDR3 DNA only is kept here, 45 bases in frame from base 1. As encoded in the germline V gene (reference sequence), CDR1 is SEHNR while CDR2 is FQNEAQ. Overall study results and their limits: How much clinical and demographic metadata was included differed by source and by participant, and the metadata was provided uncurated.

Details on this clone: What antigen it recognizes has not been identified. Per-base quality was not reported, and no clone a single base away is much larger than it.

Each collaborating institution followed its own protocols to collect whole blood in K2EDTA tubes. For TCRbeta analysis, collaborators shipped samples in one of three forms: frozen whole blood, isolated PBMCs, or DNA extracted from either of those sample types. Recombination connected TRBV7-9 to TRBJ1-5; 7 junctional bases match TRBD1. This clonotype was obtained from a human donor in a cohort sampled during active COVID-19. The specimen sequenced was peripheral blood. The DNA sequence is as follows: TGTGCCAGCAGCTCCGGGACAGCTAGCAATCAGCCCCAGCATTTT. Its protein is CASSSGTASNQPQHF.